This TCR beta chain is from a study of cytomegalovirus exposure and HLA in healthy donors. Study results and caveats: The sole available immune exposure information was CMV serostatus.

A remark on this clone: Its antigen is unidentified.

Primers included in the PCR were 60 Vbeta and 13 Jbeta primers. The table came from immunoSEQ multiplex PCR; TCRdb's copy has only in-frame clones and leaves some out. The repertoire holds 170,000 or so clones, with approximately 84% as singletons. This clonotype was obtained from a girl between 10 and 17 years old in good health and CMV-seropositive. Sequenced sample: PBMCs.

The DNA for the CDR3 is TGTGCCATCAGTGGGGGACAGGGGGCCACCTACGAGCAGTACTTC. Translated: CAISGGQGATYEQYF. The chain employs TRBV10-3 and TRBJ2-7; the match to TRBD1 covers 12 bases. Germline assignment: CDR1 ENHRY and CDR2 SYGVKD. This CDR3 is 15 amino acids long. Trimming at V came to 4 bases and at J to 2 bases, leaving 3 bases not matched to a gene.